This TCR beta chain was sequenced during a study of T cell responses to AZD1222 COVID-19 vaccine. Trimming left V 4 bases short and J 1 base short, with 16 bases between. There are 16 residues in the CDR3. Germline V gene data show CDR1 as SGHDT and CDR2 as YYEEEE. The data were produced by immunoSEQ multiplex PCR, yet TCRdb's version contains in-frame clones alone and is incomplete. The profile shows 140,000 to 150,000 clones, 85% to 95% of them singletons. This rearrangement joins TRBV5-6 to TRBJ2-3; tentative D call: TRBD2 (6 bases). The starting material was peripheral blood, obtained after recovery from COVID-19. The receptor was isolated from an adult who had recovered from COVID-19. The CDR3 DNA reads TGTGCCAGCAGCCCTCTGGCGGGAAGACGCACAGATACGCAGTATTTT. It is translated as CASSPLAGRRTDTQYF.